This TCR beta chain was captured by sequencing in a study of blood T cell repertoires in COVID-19. TCRdb's table, derived via immunoSEQ multiplex PCR, lists solely in-frame clones and lacks some. The table has about 89,000 clones, around 88% seen once. This CDR3 has 20 amino acids. The trim removed 5 bases at V and 3 bases at J, leaving 17 bases unmatched. The V gene's germline CDR1 is LNHDA and CDR2 SQIVND (reference sequence). J is TRBJ2-7 and V is TRBV19, with 15 bases that match TRBD2. The sequence was obtained from a man in his sixties with acute or convalescent COVID-19. The sequenced sample was peripheral blood. The CDR3 spells CASSPSGLAGGPGTYYEQYF. DNA for the CDR3: TGTGCCAGTAGTCCCTCTGGACTAGCGGGAGGGCCGGGTACTTACTACGAGCAGTACTTC.